This TCR beta chain is from a study of blood T cells in healthy people across ages. Study-level results: A strong correlation between TCR beta diversity and naive T cell percentage was seen.

With a J-beta primer mix and a sample-barcoded 5' primer, a second PCR ran roughly 6 to 11 cycles. Every cDNA molecule carried a tag from a template-switch adaptor bearing 12 random nucleotides. A single record per CDR3 protein comes from TCRdb applying MiXCR to the 5' RACE reads. The data show approximately 600,000 distinct CDR3 sequences, under 70% seen once. The authors drew about 10 milliliters of peripheral blood from each donor. A note on this clonotype: The antigen is not known.

The TCR was taken from a man aged 55 to 70 in good health. The sample was blood.

The CDR3 sequence: CASSSRGGVWTDTQYF. CDR3 bases: TGTGCCAGCAGCTCCAGAGGGGGGGTCTGGACAGATACGCAGTATTTT. The rearrangement joins TRBV7-2 to TRBJ2-3, with a weak D call TRBD2 (7 bases). CDR1 is SGHTA and CDR2 is FQGNSA in the germline V gene. CDR3 length equals 16 residues. The ends were cut back, 4 bases at V and 3 bases at J, with 17 bases in the middle.